The 7 T cell receptor beta chains reported below all come from one sample, sequenced in a study of shared clonotypes between healthy human individuals. Produced via immunoSEQ multiplex PCR; TCRdb's table is partial and in-frame only. This sample yields roughly 2.2 million clones, of which approximately 90% are seen a single time; around 0.38% belongs to the top ten. The sample comprised naive CD4+ T cells from PBMCs. Subset of the sample: CD45RA+ positively selected. These receptors came from a man aged 18 to 29 in good health. Some clones in this sample may be carry-over from other donors' samples.

The gene calls are TRBV5-1 and TRBJ1-3; D not resolved. Germline V gene lookup returns CDR1 SGHRS and CDR2 YFSETQ. This CDR3 is 15 amino acids long. Trimming took 0 bases from V and 2 from J, leaving 9 bases between them. CDR3 amino acids: CASSLAPHTGNTIYF. CDR3 DNA: TGCGCCAGCAGCTTGGCCCCCCACACTGGAAACACCATATATTTT. The full variable domain, completed using reference TRBV5-1 and TRBJ1-3, is KAGVTQTPRYLIKTRGQQVTLSCSPISGHRSVSWYQQTPGQGLQFLFEYFSETQRNKGNFPGRFSGRQFSNSRSEMNVSTLELGDSALYLCASSLAPHTGNTIYFGEGSWLTVV.

For the CDR3, the DNA is TGTGCCAGCAGCTTAGGGCCACTAGCGGGAGAGGGGTACAATGAGCAGTTCTTC. It specifies CASSLGPLAGEGYNEQFF. The gene calls are TRBV7-3 and TRBJ2-1; 11 bases fit TRBD2. Germline CDR1 and CDR2: SGHTA and FQGTGA. Unmatched junction bases numbered 10, after V lost 2 bases and J lost 4 bases. The CDR3 contains 18 residues.

The J gene is TRBJ1-4, the V gene TRBV19; no reliable D call. This CDR3 comprises 15 residues. CDR1 and CDR2 (germline): LNHDA, SQIVND (reference sequence). V was clipped by 5 bases and J by 0 bases, with 10 bases between them. CDR3 loop: CASSVNFATNEKLFF. As DNA, the CDR3 is TGTGCCAGTAGTGTGAACTTTGCAACTAATGAAAAACTGTTTTTT.

The chain combines TRBV20-1 with TRBJ2-7; D ambiguous. The CDR3 has 11 residues. V dropped 5 bases and J dropped 9 bases, with 14 bases sitting between them. CDR1 DFQATT and CDR2 SNEGSKA come from the germline V gene (reference sequence). This chain's CDR3 is CSAASTGRQYF. The DNA for the CDR3 is TGCAGTGCTGCGTCGACCGGAAGGCAGTACTTC.

The chain combines TRBV19 with TRBJ1-5; perhaps TRBD1 as D (5 bases). V lost 5 bases to trimming and J lost 0 bases, with 14 bases between them. The germline V gene encodes CDR1 LNHDA and CDR2 SQIVND (reference sequence). This CDR3 is 16 amino acids long. CDR3 protein: CASSLRGLDSNQPQHF. CDR3 DNA sequence: TGTGCCAGTAGTCTTCGGGGACTAGATAGCAATCAGCCCCAGCATTTT.

V gene TRBV5-1 combines with J gene TRBJ1-4; 7 bases agree with TRBD1. Germline lookup yields CDR1 SGHRS and CDR2 YFSETQ. V dropped 4 bases and J dropped 0; count of bases not matched to a gene: 6. This CDR3 contains 16 residues. CDR3 DNA: TGCGCCAGCAGCGGAACAGGGGCTGCAACTAATGAAAAACTGTTTTTT. Translating it yields CASSGTGAATNEKLFF.

The chain joins TRBV6-1 to TRBJ2-7; 8 nucleotides align to TRBD1. The CDR3 is 14 residues long. Per germline, CDR1 MNHNS and CDR2 SASEGT. The junction had 7 bases not matched to a gene; V was cut back by 3 bases and J by 6 bases. CDR3 residues: CASSDSDRVAEQYF. DNA for the CDR3: TGTGCCAGCAGTGATTCGGACAGGGTAGCCGAGCAGTACTTC.